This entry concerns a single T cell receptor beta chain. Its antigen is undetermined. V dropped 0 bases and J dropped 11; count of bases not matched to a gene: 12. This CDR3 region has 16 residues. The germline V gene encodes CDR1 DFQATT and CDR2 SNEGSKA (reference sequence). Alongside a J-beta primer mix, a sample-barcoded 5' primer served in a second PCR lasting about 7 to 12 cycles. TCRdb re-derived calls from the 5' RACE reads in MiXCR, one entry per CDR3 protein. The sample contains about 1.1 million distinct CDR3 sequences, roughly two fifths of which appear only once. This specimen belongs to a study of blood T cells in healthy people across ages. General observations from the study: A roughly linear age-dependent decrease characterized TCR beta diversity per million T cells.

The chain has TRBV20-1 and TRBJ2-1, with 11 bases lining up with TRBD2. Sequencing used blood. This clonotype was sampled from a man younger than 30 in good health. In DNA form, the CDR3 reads TGCAGTGCTAGAGATCCCACTAGCGGGGGCGGTCGTCAGCAGTTCTTC. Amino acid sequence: CSARDPTSGGGRQQFF.